The source of this TCR beta chain is a study of blood T cell repertoires in COVID-19 (TCRdb year 2020). In terms of the full investigation: Samples covering the acute and convalescent phases of COVID-19 were provided by collaborators in the United States, Italy and Spain. The material from the prospective study consisted of cDNA or gDNA derived from T cells, B-cell-depleted T cells, or PBMCs. The repertoires were made available in a free public database intended to serve as a resource for research on the immune response to SARS-CoV-2. The dataset comprised deeply sampled blood TCRbeta repertoires from subjects exposed to, actively infected with, or recovered from COVID-19. Where available, HLA class I and class II types were taken from metadata supplied by the sample provider and were not determined by assay-based typing. The samples were drawn from two sources: the first 160 participants of the ongoing ImmuneRACE study, and over 950 subjects contributed by 6 global collaborators. Nearly every sample came with metadata listing a de-identified subject ID, COVID-19 status, age in years and sex.

The germline V gene encodes CDR1 SNHLY and CDR2 FYNNEI. Trimming takes 6 bases from V and 0 bases from J, and the germline ends sit 17 bases apart. The CDR3 runs 16 amino acids, cysteine and phenylalanine included. The read is trimmed to its CDR3 DNA, 48 bases read in frame from base 1. TCRbeta CDR3 regions were amplified from genomic DNA by means of the immunoSEQ Assay, a bias-controlled multiplex PCR. Processing in the source paper ran as follows. The number of nucleated cells in each sample was estimated from the amplification of reference gene primers within the assay. Sequence reads were collapsed and filtered to measure the absolute abundance of every unique TCRbeta CDR3 rearrangement. For each sample, productive Simpson clonality was calculated as the square root of Simpson's diversity index across productive rearrangements. TCRdb provides this immuneACCESS table in a form limited to in-frame rearrangements. Some clones are lacking; in checked studies, under half of them reflect an unresolved V gene, and why the rest are absent is not known. The V and J calls and the clone size are those of that table, but D and trimming were determined from the DNA. The sample table contains about 330,000 clones; only one count was recorded for around 90% of them. The ten top clones hold roughly 9.9% of the sample.

Broad study findings and their caveats: The amount of clinical and demographic metadata varied by source and participant and was provided uncurated.

One collaborating source in Seattle enrolled patients during active infection and followed them longitudinally through the course of disease. The collaborating institutions used their own protocols to collect whole blood in K2EDTA tubes. For TCRbeta analysis, collaborator samples were shipped as frozen whole blood, as isolated PBMCs, or as DNA extracted from either sample type. Remarks on this clone: What this receptor recognizes is not known. No base quality information exists; no much larger clone differs at one position.

In this chain, TRBV2 is recombined with TRBJ1-2; a confident D gene designation cannot be given. The receptor was derived from a man younger than 40 with COVID-19, enrolled during active disease. The source material was peripheral blood. The base sequence is TGTGCCAGCAGCCCCGTGGGAATGGAGGCTAACTATGGCTACACCTTC. Its coded protein is CASSPVGMEANYGYTF.